The present T cell receptor (beta chain) was sequenced within a study of OX40 agonist ivuxolimab in advanced cancers. The data were produced by immunoSEQ multiplex PCR, yet TCRdb's version contains in-frame clones alone and is incomplete. The sample lists over 10,000 clones; more than 75% were seen once. The germline V gene has CDR1 MNHNY and CDR2 SVGAGI (reference sequence). This CDR3 has 13 residues. Losses at the gene ends were 11 bases for V and 3 bases for J; bases not matched to a gene: 9. This chain links TRBV6-6 with TRBJ2-7; 8 nucleotides align to TRBD2. This clonotype was obtained from an adult with an advanced solid tumor such as melanoma, head and neck, liver or kidney cancer. The starting material was CD4+ or CD8+ T cells sorted from blood, obtained in a trial of the OX40 agonist ivuxolimab. CDR3 protein: CAAKAGEVYEQYF. The DNA of the CDR3 is TGTGCCGCCAAAGCGGGAGAGGTCTACGAGCAGTACTTC.